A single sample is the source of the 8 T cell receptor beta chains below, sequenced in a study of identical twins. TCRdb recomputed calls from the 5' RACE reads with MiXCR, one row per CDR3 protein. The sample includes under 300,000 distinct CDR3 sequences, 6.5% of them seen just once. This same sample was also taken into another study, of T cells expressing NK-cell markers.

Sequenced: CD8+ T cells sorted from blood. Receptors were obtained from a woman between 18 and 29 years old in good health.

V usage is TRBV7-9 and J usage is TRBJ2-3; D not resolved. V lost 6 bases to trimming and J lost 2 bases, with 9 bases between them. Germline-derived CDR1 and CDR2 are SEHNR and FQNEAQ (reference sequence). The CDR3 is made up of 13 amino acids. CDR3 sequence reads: CASSSLSTDTQYF. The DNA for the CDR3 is TGTGCCAGCAGTTCCTTGTCCACAGATACGCAGTATTTT.

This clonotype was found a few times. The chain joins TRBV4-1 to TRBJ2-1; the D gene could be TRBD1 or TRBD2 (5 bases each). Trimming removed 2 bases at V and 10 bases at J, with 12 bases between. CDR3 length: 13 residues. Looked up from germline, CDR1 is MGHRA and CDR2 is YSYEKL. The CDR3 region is CASSQPAGTEQFF. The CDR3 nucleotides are TGCGCCAGCAGCCAACCTGCCGGGACGGAGCAGTTCTTC.

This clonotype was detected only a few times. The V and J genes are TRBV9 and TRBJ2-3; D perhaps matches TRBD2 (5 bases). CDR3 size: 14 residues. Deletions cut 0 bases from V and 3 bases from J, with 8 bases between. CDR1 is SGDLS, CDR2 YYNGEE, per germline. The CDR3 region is CASSVGRGTDTQYF. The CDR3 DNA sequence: TGTGCCAGCAGCGTAGGACGGGGAACAGATACGCAGTATTTT.

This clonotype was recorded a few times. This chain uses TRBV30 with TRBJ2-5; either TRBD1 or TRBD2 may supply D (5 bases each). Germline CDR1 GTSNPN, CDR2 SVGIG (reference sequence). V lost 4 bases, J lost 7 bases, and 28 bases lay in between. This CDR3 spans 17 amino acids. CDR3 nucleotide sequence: TGTGCCTGGACCCCCTGGGACGGATATTACCAAGACGGGACCCAGTACTTC. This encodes CAWTPWDGYYQDGTQYF.

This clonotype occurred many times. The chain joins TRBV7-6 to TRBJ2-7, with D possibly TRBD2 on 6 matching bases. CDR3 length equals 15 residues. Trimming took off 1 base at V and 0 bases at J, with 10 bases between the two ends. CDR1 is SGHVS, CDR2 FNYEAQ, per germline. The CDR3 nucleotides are TGTGCCAGCAGCTTAGGCGGAGGGATCTCCTACGAGCAGTACTTC. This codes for CASSLGGGISYEQYF.

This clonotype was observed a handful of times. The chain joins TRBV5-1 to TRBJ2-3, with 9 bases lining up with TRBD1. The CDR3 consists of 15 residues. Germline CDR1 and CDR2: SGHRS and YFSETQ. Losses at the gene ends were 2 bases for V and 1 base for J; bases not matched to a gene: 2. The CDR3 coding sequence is TGCGCCAGCAGCTTCACAGGGGGCCGCACAGATACGCAGTATTTT. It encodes CASSFTGGRTDTQYF.

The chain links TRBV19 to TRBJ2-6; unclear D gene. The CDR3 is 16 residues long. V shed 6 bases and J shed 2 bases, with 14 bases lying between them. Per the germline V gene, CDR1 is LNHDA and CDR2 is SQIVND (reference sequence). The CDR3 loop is CASSPLQVAGANVLTF. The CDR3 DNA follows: TGTGCCAGTAGCCCCCTCCAGGTGGCTGGGGCCAACGTCCTGACTTTC.

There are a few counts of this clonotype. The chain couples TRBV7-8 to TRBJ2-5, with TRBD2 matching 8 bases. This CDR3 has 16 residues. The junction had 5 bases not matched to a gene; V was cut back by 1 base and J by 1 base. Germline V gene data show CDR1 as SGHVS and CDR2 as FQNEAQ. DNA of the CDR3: TGTGCCAGCAGCTTAGTCTCGGCGGGGGGCCAAGAGACCCAGTACTTC. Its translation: CASSLVSAGGQETQYF.